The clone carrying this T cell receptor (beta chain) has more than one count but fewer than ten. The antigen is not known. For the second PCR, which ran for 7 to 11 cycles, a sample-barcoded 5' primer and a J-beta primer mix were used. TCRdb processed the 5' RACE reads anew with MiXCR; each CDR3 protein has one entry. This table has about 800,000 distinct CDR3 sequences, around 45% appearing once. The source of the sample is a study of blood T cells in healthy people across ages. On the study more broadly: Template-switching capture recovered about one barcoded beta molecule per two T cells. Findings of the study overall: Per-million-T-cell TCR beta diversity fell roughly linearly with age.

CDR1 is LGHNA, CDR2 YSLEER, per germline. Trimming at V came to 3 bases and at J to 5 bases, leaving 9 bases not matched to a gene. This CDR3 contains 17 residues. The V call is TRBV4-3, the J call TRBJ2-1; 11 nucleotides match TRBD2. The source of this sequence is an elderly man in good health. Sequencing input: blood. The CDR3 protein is CASSQRAGTSGNNEQFF. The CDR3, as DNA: TGCGCCAGCAGCCAGCGCGCCGGGACTAGCGGAAACAATGAGCAGTTCTTC.